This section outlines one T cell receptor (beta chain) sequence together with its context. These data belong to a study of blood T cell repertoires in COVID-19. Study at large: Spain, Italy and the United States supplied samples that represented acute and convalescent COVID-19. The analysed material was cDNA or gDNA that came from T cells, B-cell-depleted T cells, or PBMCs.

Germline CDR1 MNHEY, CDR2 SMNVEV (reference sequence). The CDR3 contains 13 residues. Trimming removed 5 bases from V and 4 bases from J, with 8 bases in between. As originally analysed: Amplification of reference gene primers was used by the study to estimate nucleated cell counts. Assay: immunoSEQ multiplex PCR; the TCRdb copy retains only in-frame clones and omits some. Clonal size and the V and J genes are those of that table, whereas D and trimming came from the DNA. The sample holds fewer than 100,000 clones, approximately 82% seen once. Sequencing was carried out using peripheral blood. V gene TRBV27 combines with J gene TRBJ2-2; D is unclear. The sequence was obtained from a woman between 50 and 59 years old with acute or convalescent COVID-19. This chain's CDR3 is CASSVWPTGELFF. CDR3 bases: TGTGCCAGCAGTGTGTGGCCCACCGGGGAGCTGTTTTTT.